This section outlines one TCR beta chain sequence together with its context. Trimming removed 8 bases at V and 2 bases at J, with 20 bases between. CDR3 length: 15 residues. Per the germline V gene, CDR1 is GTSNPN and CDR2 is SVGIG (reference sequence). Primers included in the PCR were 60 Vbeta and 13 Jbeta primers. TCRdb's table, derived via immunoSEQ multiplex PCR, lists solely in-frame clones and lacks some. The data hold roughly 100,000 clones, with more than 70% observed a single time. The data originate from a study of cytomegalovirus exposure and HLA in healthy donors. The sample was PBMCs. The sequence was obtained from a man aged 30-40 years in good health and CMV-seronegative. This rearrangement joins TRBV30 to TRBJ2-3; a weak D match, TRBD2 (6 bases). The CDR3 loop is CALVSYSGPTDTQYF. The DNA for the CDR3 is TGTGCCCTGGTTTCTTATAGCGGCCCCACAGATACGCAGTATTTT. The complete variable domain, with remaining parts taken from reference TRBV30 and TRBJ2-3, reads SQTIHQWPATLVQPVGSPLSLECTVEGTSNPNLYWYRQAAGRGLQLLFYSVGIGQISSEVPQNLSASRPQDRQFILSSKKLLLSDSGFYLCALVSYSGPTDTQYFGPGTRLTVL.